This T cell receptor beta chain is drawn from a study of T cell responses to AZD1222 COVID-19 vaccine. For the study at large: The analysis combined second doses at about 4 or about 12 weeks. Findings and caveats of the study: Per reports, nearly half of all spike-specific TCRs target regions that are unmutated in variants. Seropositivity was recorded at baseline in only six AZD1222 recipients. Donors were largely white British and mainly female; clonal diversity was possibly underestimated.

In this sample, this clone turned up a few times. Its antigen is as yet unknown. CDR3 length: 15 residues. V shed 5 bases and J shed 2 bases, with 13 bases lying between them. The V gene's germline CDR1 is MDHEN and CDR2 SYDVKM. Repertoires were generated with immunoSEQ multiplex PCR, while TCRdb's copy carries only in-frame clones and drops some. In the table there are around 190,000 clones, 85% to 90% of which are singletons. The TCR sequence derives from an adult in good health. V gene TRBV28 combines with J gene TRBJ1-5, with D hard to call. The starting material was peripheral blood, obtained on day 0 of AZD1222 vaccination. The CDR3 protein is CASSSSGPGNQPQHF. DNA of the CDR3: TGTGCCAGCAGTAGCTCTGGGCCTGGCAATCAGCCCCAGCATTTT.